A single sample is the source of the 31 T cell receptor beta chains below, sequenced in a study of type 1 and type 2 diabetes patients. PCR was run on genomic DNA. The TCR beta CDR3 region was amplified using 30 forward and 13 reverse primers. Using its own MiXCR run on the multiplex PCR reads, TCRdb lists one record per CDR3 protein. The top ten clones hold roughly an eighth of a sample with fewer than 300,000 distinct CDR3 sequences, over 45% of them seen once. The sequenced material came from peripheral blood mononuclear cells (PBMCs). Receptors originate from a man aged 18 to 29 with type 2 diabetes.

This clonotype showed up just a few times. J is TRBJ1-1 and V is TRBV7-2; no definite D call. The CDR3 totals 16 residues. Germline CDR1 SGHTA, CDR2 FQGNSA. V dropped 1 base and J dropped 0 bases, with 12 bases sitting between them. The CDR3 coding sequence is TGTGCCAGCAGCTTAGTATCCCCCACCTTGAACACTGAAGCTTTCTTT. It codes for CASSLVSPTLNTEAFF.

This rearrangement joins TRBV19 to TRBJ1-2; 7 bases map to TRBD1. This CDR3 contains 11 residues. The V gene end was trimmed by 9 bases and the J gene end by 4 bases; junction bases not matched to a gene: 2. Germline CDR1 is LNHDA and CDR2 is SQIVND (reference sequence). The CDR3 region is CASRDSYGYTF. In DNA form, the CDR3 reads TGTGCCAGCCGGGACAGCTATGGCTACACCTTC.

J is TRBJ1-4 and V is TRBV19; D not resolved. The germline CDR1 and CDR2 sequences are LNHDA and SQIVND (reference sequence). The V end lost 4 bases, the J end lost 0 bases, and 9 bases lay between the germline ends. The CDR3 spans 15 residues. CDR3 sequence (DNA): TGTGCCAGTAGTAGAGAAGGTTCAACTAATGAAAAACTGTTTTTT. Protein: CASSREGSTNEKLFF.

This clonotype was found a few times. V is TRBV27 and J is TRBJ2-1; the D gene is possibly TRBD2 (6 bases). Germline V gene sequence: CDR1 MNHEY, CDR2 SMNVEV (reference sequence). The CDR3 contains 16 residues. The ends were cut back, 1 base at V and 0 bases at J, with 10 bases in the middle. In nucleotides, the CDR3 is TGTGCCAGCAGTTTATTAGCGGATAGCTCCTACAATGAGCAGTTCTTC. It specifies CASSLLADSSYNEQFF.

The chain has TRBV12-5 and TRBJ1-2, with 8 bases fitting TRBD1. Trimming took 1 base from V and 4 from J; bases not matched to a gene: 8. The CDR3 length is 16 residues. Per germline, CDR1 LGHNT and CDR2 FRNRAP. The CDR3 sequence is CASGLGGDRTLYGYTF. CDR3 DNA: TGTGCTAGTGGTTTGGGAGGGGACAGGACCCTCTATGGCTACACCTTC. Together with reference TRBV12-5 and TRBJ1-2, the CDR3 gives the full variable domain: DARVTQTPRHKVTEMGQEVTMRCQPILGHNTVFWYRQTMMQGLELLAYFRNRAPLDDSGMPKDRFSAEMPDATLATLKIQPSEPRDSAVYFCASGLGGDRTLYGYTFGSGTRLTVV.

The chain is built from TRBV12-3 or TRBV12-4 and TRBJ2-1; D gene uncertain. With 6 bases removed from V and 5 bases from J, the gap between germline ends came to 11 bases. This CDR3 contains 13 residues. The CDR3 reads CASSPEANNEQFF. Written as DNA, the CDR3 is TGTGCCAGCAGCCCCGAAGCTAACAATGAGCAGTTCTTC.

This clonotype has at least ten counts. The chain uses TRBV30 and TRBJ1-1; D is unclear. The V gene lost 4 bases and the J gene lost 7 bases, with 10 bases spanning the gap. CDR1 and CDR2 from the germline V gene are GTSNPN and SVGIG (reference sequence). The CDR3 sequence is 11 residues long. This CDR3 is CAWMFYLEAFF. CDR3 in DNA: TGTGCCTGGATGTTTTATCTTGAAGCTTTCTTT.

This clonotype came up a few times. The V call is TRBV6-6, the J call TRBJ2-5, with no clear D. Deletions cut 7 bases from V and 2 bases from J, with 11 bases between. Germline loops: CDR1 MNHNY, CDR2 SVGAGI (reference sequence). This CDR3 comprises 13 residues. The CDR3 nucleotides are TGTGCCAGCACCAACTACCTGCAAGAGACCCAGTACTTC. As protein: CASTNYLQETQYF.

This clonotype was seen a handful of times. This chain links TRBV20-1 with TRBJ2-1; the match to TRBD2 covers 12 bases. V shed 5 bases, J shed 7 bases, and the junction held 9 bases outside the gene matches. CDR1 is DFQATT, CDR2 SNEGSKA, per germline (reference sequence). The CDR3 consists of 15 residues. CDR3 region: CSAFRTSGIYNEQFF. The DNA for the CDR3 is TGCAGTGCTTTCCGGACTAGCGGGATTTATAATGAGCAGTTCTTC.

CDR3 residues: CASSQGQGIQETQYF. The CDR3 DNA is TGCGCCAGCAGCCAAGGACAGGGAATCCAAGAGACCCAGTACTTC. The rearrangement uses TRBV4-3 and TRBJ2-5; 7 nucleotides match TRBD1. The CDR3 is 15 residues long. Germline CDR1 LGHNA, CDR2 YSLEER. V dropped 1 base and J dropped 1; count of bases not matched to a gene: 3.

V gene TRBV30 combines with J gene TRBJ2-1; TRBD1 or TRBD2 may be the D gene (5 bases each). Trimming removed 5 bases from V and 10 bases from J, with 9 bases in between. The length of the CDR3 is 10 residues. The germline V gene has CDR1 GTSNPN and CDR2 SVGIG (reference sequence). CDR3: CAWGGGEQFF. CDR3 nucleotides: TGTGCCTGGGGGGGTGGGGAGCAGTTCTTC.

The CDR3 nucleotides read TGTGCCAGCAGTTTACGGGACCCGCGAGATTCACCCCTCCACTTT. Protein sequence: CASSLRDPRDSPLHF. The gene calls are TRBV12-3 or TRBV12-4 and TRBJ1-6, with D maybe TRBD1 (5 bases). Trimming took 2 bases from V and 8 from J, leaving 13 bases between them. The CDR3 has 15 amino acids.

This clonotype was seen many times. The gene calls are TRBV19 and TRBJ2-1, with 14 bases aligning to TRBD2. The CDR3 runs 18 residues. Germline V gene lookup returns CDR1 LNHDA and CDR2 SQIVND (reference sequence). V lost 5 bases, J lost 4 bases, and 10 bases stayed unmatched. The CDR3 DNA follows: TGTGCCAGTAGTGGAGGAGGACTAGCGGGAGGCGTTTACAATGAGCAGTTCTTC. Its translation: CASSGGGLAGGVYNEQFF.

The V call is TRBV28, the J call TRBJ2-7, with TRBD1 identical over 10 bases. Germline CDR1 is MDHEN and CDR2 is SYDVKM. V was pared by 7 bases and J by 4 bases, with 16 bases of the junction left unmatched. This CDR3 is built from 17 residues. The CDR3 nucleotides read TGTGCCAGCACTAAACTTTATCCGGGACAGGGGCAGTACGAGCAGTACTTC. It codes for CASTKLYPGQGQYEQYF.

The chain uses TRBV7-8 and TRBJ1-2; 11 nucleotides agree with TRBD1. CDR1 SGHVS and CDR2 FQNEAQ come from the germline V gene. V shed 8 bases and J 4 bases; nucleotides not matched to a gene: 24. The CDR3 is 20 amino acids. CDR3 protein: CASASRQGQGVSTLAYGYTF. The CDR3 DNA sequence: TGTGCCAGCGCATCTCGCCAGGGACAGGGGGTTTCAACCCTCGCCTATGGCTACACCTTC.

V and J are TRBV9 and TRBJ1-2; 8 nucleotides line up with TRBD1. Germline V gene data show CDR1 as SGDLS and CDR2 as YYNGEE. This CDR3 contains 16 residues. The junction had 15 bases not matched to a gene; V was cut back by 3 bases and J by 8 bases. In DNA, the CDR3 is TGTGCCAGCAGCGGAGGACAGGGCCCACTTAAAGAGGGCTACACCTTC. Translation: CASSGGQGPLKEGYTF.

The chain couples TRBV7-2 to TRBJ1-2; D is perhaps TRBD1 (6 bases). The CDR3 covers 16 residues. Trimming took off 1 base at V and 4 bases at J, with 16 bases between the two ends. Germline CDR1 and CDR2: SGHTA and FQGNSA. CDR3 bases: TGTGCCAGCAGCTTAGAGTTCCGGGCCAGGGGCTATGGCTACACCTTC. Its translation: CASSLEFRARGYGYTF.

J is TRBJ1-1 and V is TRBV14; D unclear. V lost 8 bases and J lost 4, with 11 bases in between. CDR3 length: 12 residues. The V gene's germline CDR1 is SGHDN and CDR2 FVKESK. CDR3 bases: TGTGCCAGCGGAGCTCGAAGCACTGAAGCTTTCTTT. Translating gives CASGARSTEAFF.

CDR3 protein: CASSVQDRPHEQYF. In DNA, the CDR3 is TGTGCCAGCAGCGTACAGGACAGGCCCCACGAGCAGTACTTC. The J gene is TRBJ2-7, the V gene TRBV9; 7 bases align to TRBD1. V gave up 1 base and J gave up 5 bases; unmatched junction bases: 6. Per germline, CDR1 SGDLS and CDR2 YYNGEE. This CDR3 has 14 residues.

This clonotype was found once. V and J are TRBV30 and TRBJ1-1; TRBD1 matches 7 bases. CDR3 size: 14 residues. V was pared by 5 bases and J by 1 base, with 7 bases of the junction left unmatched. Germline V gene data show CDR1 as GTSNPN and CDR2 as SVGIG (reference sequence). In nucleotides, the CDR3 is TGTGCCTGGGTCTCAGGGGGGGGGAACACTGAAGCTTTCTTT. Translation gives CAWVSGGGNTEAFF.

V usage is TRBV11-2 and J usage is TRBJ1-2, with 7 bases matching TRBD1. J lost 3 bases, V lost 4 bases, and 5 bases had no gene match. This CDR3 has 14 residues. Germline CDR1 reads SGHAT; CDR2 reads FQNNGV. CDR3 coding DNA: TGTGCCAGCAGCTCCGGGACAGCTTACTATGGCTACACCTTC. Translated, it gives CASSSGTAYYGYTF.

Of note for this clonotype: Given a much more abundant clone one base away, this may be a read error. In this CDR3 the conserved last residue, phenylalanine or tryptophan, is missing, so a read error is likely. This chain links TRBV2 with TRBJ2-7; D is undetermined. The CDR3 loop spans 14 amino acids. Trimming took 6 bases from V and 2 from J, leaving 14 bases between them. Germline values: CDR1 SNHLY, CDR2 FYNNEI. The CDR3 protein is CASRRVTDAYEQYL. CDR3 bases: TGTGCCAGCAGACGTGTGACGGACGCCTACGAGCAGTACCTC.

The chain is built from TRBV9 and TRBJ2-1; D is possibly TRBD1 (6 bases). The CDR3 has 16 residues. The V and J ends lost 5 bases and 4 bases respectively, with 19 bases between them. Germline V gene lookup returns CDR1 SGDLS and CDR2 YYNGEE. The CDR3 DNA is TGTGCCAGCAGAAAACGACCGGGACACTCTTACAATGAGCAGTTCTTC. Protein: CASRKRPGHSYNEQFF. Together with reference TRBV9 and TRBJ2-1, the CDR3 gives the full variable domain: DSGVTQTPKHLITATGQRVTLRCSPRSGDLSVYWYQQSLDQGLQFLIQYYNGEERAKGNILERFSAQQFPDLHSELNLSSLELGDSALYFCASRKRPGHSYNEQFFGPGTRLTVL.

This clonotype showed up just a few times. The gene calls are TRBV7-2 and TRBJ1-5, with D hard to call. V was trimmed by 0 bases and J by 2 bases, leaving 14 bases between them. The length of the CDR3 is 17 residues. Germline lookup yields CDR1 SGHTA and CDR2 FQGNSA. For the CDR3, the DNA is TGTGCCAGCAGCTTAGCCGGTCGTGGGAGAGGCAATCAGCCCCAGCATTTT. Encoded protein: CASSLAGRGRGNQPQHF.

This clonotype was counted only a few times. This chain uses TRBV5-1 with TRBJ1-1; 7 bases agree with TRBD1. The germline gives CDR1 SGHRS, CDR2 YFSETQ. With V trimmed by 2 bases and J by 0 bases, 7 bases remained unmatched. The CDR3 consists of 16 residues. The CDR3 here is CASSFGGTEMNTEAFF. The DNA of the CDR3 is TGCGCCAGCAGCTTCGGTGGGACAGAAATGAACACTGAAGCTTTCTTT.

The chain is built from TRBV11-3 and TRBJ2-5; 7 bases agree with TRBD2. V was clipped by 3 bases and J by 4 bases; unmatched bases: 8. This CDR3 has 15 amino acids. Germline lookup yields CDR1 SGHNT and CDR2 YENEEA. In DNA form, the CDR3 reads TGTGCCAGCAGCTTGGCGGGGGATGGGCGAGAGACCCAGTACTTC. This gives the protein CASSLAGDGRETQYF.

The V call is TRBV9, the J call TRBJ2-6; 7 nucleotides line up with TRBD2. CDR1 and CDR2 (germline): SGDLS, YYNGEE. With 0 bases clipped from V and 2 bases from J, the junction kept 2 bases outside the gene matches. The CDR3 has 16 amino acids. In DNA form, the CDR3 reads TGTGCCAGCAGCGTAGGTGGGGGGGCTGGGGCCAACGTCCTGACTTTC. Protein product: CASSVGGGAGANVLTF.

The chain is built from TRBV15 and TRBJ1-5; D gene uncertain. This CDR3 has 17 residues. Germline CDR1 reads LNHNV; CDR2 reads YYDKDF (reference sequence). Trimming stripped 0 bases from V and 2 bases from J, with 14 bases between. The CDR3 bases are TGTGCCACCAGCAGAGAGGAGGCGGGCTGGGGCAATCAGCCCCAGCATTTT. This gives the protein CATSREEAGWGNQPQHF. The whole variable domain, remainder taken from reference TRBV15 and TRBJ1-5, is DAMVIQNPRYQVTQFGKPVTLSCSQTLNHNVMYWYQQKSSQAPKLLFHYYDKDFNNEADTPDNFQSRRPNTSFCFLDIRSPGLGDTAMYLCATSREEAGWGNQPQHFGDGTRLSIL.

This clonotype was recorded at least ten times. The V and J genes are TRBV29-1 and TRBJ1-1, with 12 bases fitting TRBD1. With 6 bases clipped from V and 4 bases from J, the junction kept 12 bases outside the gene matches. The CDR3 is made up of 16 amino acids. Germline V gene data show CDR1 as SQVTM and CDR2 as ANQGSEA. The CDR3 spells CSVSTGQGALGTEAFF. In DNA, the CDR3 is TGCAGCGTATCAACGGGACAGGGGGCGCTCGGCACTGAAGCTTTCTTT.

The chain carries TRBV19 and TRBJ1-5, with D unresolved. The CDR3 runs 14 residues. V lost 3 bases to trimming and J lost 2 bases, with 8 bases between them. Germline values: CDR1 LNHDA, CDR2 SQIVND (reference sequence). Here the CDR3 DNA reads TGTGCCAGTAGTATTGACTTGCGCAATCAGCCCCAGCATTTT. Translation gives CASSIDLRNQPQHF.

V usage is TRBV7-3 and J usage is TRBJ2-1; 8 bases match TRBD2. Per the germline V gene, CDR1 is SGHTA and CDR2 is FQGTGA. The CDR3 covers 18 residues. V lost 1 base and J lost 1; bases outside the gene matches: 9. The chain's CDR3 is CASSLISAGVLSYNEQFF. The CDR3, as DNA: TGTGCCAGCAGCTTAATTTCAGCGGGAGTCCTTTCCTACAATGAGCAGTTCTTC.